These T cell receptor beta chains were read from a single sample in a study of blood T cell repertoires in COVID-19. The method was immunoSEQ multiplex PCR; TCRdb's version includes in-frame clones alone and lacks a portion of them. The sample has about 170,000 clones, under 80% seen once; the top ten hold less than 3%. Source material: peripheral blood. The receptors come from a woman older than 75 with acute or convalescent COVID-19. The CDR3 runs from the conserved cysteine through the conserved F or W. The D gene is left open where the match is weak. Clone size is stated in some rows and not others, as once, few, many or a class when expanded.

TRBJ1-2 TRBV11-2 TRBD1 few TGTGCCAGCAGCTTAGGCGGGACAGCTTATGGCTACACCTTC CASSLGGTAYGYTF
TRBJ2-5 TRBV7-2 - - TGTGCCAGCAGCCCCGGGGGAGGTGGGGCAATAGAGACCCAGTACTTC CASSPGGGGAIETQYF
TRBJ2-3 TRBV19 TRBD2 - TGTGCCAGTAGTAGAAAGGGACTAGCGGGAGGCACAGATACGCAGTATTTT CASSRKGLAGGTDTQYF
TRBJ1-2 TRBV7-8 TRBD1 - TGTGCCAGCAGCTTAGTTCCGGGACAGATTTATGGCTACACCTTC CASSLVPGQIYGYTF
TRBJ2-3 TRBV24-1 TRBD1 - TGTGCCACCAACCCGGGACAGGGAAAGAATACGCAGTATTTT CATNPGQGKNTQYF
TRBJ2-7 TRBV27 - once TGTGCCAGCAGTTCTGTAGGGGTGCAGTACTTC CASSSVGVQYF
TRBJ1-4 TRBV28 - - TGTGCCAGCAGGACAACAGGGAACGTAAAACTGTTTTTT CASRTTGNVKLFF
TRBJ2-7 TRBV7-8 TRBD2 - TGTGCCAGCAGCTTACTGGGTAGCGGGACCATATACGAGCAGTACTTC CASSLLGSGTIYEQYF
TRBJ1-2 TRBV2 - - TGTGCCAGCAGGCACAGGGACGGCAGGGTAACACATTCGAACTATGGCTACACCTTC CASRHRDGRVTHSNYGYTF
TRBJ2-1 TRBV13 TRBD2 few TGTGCCAGCAGCTTAGATACTAGCGGGAGTAGGTATGAGCAGTTCTTC CASSLDTSGSRYEQFF
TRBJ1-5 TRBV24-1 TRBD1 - TGTGCCACCAGTGATCGCGGACAGGTAATCAATCAGCCCCAGCATTTT CATSDRGQVINQPQHF
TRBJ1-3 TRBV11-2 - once TGTGCCAGCAGCTTGATCCGGGTTGCTGGAAACACCATATATTTT CASSLIRVAGNTIYF
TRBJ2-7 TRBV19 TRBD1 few TGTGCCAGTAGATCGATCCAGGGACAGGGAGACTACGAGCAGTACTTC CASRSIQGQGDYEQYF
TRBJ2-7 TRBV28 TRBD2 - TGTGCCAGCAGTTCCGTTTATAAGCGGGAGTACGGTAAGAGGGACGAGCAGTACTTC CASSSVYKREYGKRDEQYF
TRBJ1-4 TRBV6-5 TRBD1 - TGTGCCAGCAGAACCGGACAGGGGGCGCCGGAAAAACTGTTTTTT CASRTGQGAPEKLFF
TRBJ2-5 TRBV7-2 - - TGTGCCAGCAGCTTATTGGGCGGGATAAAAGAGACCCAGTACTTC CASSLLGGIKETQYF
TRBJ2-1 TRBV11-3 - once TGTGCCAGCAGCTTAGAAGGTGGAGCTTACAATGAGCAGTTCTTC CASSLEGGAYNEQFF
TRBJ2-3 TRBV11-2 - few TGTGCCAGCAGCTTAGCGCTGTCATCGGTGGATACGCAGTATTTT CASSLALSSVDTQYF
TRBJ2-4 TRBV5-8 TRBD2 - TGTGCCAGCAGCCGACTAGCGGGAGCGTTGGACATTCAGTACTTC CASSRLAGALDIQYF
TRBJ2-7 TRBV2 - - TGTGCCAGCAGGCCCCTTCCCCTAGGTTTGGCCAGCGGGTTCAACTACGAGCAGTACTTC CASRPLPLGLASGFNYEQYF
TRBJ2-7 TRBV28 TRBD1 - TGTGCCAGCAGTGACAGGGGGGGTTCCTACGAGCAGTACTTC CASSDRGGSYEQYF
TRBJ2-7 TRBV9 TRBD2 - TGTGCCAGCAGCGTGACTAGCGGGAGAGGGGAACTCTACGAGCAGTACTTC CASSVTSGRGELYEQYF
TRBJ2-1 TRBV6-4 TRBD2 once TGTGCCAGCAGTGGGGAAAGCGGGAGGGCCAATGAGCAGTTCTTC CASSGESGRANEQFF
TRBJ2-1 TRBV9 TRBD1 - TGTGCCAGCAGCGCCCTACTACCGGGACAGGGTCACAATGAGCAGTTCTTC CASSALLPGQGHNEQFF
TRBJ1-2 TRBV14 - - TGTGCCAGCAGCCAAGGGTTTGGCGGCTACACCTTC CASSQGFGGYTF
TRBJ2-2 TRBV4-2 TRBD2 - TGTGCCAGCAGCCGGACTAGCGGGAGGGGCACCGGGGAGCTGTTTTTT CASSRTSGRGTGELFF
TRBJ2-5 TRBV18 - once TGTGCCAGCTCACCGACGACAGGCCACCAAGAGACCCAGTACTTC CASSPTTGHQETQYF
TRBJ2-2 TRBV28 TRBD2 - TGTGCCAGCAGGTCCGGGGCTAGCGGGACCGGGGAGCTGTTTTTT CASRSGASGTGELFF
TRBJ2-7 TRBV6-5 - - TGTGCCAGCAGTTTGGCGGGGGCGGGTTCCTACGAGCAGTACTTC CASSLAGAGSYEQYF
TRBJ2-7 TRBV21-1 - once TGTGCCAGAGGGGGGACAGGGGCATCCTACGAGCAGTACTTC CARGGTGASYEQYF
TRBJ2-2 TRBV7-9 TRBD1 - TGTGCCAGCAGCTTAGTCGGGACAGACACCGGGGAGCTGTTTTTT CASSLVGTDTGELFF
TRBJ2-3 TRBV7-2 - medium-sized TGTGCCAGCAGCCAGTCAGATACGCAGTATTTT CASSQSDTQYF
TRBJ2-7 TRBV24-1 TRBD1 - TGTGCCACCAGTGATGGGACAGGGCGTACCTACGAGCAGTACTTC CATSDGTGRTYEQYF
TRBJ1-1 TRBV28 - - TGTGCCAGCAGTTTATTTGGCATAATGAACACTGAAGCTTTCTTT CASSLFGIMNTEAFF
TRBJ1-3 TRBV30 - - TGTGCCTGGAGTACAGGAAACACCATATATTTT CAWSTGNTIYF
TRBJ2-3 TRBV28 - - TGTGCCAGCAGCGAGACTAGGACGCAGTATTTT CASSETRTQYF
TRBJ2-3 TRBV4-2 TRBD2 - TGTGCCAGCAGCCAAGACTCGCTAGCGGGATTTTATCGCACAGATACGCAGTATTTT CASSQDSLAGFYRTDTQYF
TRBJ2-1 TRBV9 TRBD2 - TGTGCCAGCAGCGAACTAGCGGGGAGCTCCTACAATGAGCAGTTCTTC CASSELAGSSYNEQFF
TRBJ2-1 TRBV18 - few TGTGCCAGCTCACCAGCGGGGTACAATGAGCAGTTCTTC CASSPAGYNEQFF
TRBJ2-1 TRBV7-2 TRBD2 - TGTGCCAGCAGCCCGGACCGCGGGGGCTCCTACAATGAGCAGTTCTTC CASSPDRGGSYNEQFF
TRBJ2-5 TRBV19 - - TGTGCCAGTAGCCAGGGAGGCGAAGAGACCCAGTACTTC CASSQGGEETQYF
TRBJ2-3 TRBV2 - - TGTGCCAGCAGTGCTAGCGAAAGGACCACAGATACGCAGTATTTT CASSASERTTDTQYF
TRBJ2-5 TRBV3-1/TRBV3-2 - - TGTGCCAGCAGCCAAGTTACAGCCCCATGGGAGACCCAGTACTTC CASSQVTAPWETQYF
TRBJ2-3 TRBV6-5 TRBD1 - TGTGCCAGCAGTCTGGGACAGTTCACAGATACGCAGTATTTT CASSLGQFTDTQYF
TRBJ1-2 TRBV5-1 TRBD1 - TGCGCCAGCAGCTTGGTCTGGAGACAGGGGGAGAACTATGGCTACACCTTC CASSLVWRQGENYGYTF
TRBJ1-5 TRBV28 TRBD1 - TGTGCCAGCAGTACAATTGGGACAGTTGTGAATCAGCCCCAGCATTTT CASSTIGTVVNQPQHF
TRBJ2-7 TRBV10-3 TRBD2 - TGTGCCATCAGTGGTAGGGGACTAGCGGGAGGAGCCTCCTACGAGCAGTACTTC CAISGRGLAGGASYEQYF